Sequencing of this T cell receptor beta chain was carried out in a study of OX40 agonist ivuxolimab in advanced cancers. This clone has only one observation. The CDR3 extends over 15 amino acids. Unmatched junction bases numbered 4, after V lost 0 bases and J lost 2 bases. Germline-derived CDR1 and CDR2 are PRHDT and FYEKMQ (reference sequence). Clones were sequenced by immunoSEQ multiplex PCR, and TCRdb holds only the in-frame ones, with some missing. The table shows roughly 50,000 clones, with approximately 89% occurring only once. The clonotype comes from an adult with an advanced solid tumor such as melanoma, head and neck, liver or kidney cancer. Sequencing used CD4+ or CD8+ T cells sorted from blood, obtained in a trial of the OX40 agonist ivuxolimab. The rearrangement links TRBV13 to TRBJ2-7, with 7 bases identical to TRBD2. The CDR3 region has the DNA TGTGCCAGCAGCTTAGGTGGGGGGGTGGCCTACGAGCAGTACTTC. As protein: CASSLGGGVAYEQYF.